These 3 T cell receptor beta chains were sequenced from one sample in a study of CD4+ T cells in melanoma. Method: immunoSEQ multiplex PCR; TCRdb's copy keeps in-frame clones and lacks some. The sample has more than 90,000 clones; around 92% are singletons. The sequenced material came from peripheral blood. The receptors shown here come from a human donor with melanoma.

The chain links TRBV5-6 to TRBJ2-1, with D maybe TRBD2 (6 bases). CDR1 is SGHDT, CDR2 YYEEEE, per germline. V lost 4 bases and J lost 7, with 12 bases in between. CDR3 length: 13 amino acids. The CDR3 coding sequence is TGTGCCAGCAGCCCAGTGGGGGGAAATGAGCAGTTCTTC. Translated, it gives CASSPVGGNEQFF.

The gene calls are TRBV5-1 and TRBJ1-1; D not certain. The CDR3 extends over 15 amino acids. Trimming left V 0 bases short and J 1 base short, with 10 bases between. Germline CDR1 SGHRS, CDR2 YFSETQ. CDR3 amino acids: CASSLATPGNTEAFF. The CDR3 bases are TGCGCCAGCAGCTTGGCTACTCCTGGGAACACTGAAGCTTTCTTT.

The CDR3 here is CASSPNRGGNEQFF. The CDR3 DNA follows: TGTGCCAGCAGCCCCAATCGGGGGGGTAATGAGCAGTTCTTC. The chain joins TRBV7-3 to TRBJ2-1; 8 nucleotides agree with TRBD2. The CDR3 extends over 14 amino acids. Germline-derived CDR1 and CDR2 are SGHTA and FQGTGA. The V and J ends lost 5 bases and 7 bases, in that order; junction bases with no gene match: 7.